The clone carrying this T cell receptor (beta chain) has just a few counts. The antigen remains unidentified. The CDR3 covers 17 residues. The sample belongs to a study of vaccination and CD4 T cells after COVID-19. With the Oncomine TCR Beta short-read assay, DNA from cultured CD4+ T cells was sequenced. TCRdb used MiXCR to reprocess the PCR reads, holding one entry per CDR3 protein. The data show about 13,000 distinct CDR3 sequences, less than 45% seen once. Treatment of the sample: roughly 11-day PBMC culture with coronavirus spike peptide pools or control peptides (ViraFEST assay). Every positive PCR date fell between March and December 2020, earlier than the US Alpha, Beta and Delta variants.

The sequence derives from a human donor who had recovered from COVID-19. This chain uses TRBV21-1 with TRBJ1-2; the DNA was not compared with TRBD1, the D call given in the table. TRBV21-1 is flagged as a pseudogene. Sequencing was performed on CD4+ T cells from blood, cultured in vitro. The CDR3 region is CASSKDGTGWFLYGYTF. The CDR3 DNA follows: TGTGCCAGCAGCAAAGATGGAACAGGGTGGTTTCTCTATGGCTACACCTTC.